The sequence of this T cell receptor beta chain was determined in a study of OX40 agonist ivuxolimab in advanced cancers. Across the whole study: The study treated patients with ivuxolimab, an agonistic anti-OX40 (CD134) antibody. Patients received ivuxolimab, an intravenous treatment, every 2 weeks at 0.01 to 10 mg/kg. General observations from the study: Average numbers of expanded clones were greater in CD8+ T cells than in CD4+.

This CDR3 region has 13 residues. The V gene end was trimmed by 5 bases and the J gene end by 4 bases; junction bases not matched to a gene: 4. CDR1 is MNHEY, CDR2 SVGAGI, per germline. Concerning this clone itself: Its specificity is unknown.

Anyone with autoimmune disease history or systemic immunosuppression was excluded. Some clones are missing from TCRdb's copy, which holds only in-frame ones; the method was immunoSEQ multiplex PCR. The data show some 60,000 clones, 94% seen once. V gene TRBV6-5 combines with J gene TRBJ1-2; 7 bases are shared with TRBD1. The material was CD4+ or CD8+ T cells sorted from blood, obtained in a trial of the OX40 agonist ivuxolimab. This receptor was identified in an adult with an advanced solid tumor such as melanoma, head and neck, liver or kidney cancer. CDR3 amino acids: CASSHPGGYGYTF. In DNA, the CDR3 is TGTGCCAGCAGTCATCCAGGGGGCTATGGCTACACCTTC.